The rows below give T cell receptor beta chains drawn from one sample of a study of blood T cell repertoires in COVID-19. Sequenced by immunoSEQ multiplex PCR; TCRdb stores in-frame clones only, minus some. The table has tens of thousands of clones, approximately 88% seen once; the top ten hold under 3%. The sample comprised peripheral blood. The receptors stem from a man older than 75 with active or convalescent COVID-19. CDR3s include the opening cysteine and the closing phenylalanine or tryptophan. D genes are given only for firm matches. Expanded clones are given a class, and other clones once, few, many or no size at all.

d_call clone_size j_call v_call cdr3_nt cdr3_aa
- - TRBJ1-2 TRBV5-4 TGTGCCAGCAGTACAGGGAACTATGGCTACACCTTC CASSTGNYGYTF
TRBD1 - TRBJ1-2 TRBV5-4 TGTGCCAGCAGCTTGGGAGCGGGACAGGTTACGTATGGCTACACCTTC CASSLGAGQVTYGYTF
- - TRBJ1-1 TRBV27 TGTGCCAGCAGTTTTGCAGGGAACACTGAAGCTTTCTTT CASSFAGNTEAFF
- few TRBJ1-1 TRBV6-5 TGTGCCAGCAGTAGGTCCGGGACATTGAAGGCTGAAGCTTTCTTT CASSRSGTLKAEAFF
TRBD2 - TRBJ2-5 TRBV5-8 TGTGCCAGCAGGAGGACTAGCGGGAGTTGGGAGACCCAGTACTTC CASRRTSGSWETQYF
- - TRBJ2-2 TRBV3-1/TRBV3-2 TGTGCCAGCAGCTGGCGGGACAGCGGGGAGCTGTTTTTT CASSWRDSGELFF
- once TRBJ1-1 TRBV3-1/TRBV3-2 TGTGCCAGCAGCCTAACGACAGATGAAGCTTTCTTT CASSLTTDEAFF
TRBD2 - TRBJ2-7 TRBV7-2 TGTGCCAGCAGCTTACTTCGGACTAGCGGGGGGGCCTACGAGCAGTACTTC CASSLLRTSGGAYEQYF
TRBD1 - TRBJ1-6 TRBV5-1 TGCGCCAGCAGCTCGTACGGACAGGGATATTCACCCCTCCACTTT CASSSYGQGYSPLHF
- - TRBJ2-5 TRBV30 TGTGCCTGGAGTGTAACGGGGGTATCAGAGACCCAGTACTTC CAWSVTGVSETQYF
- - TRBJ1-2 TRBV12-3/TRBV12-4 TGTGCCAGCAGCCTGGGGGGTATCTATGGCTACACCTTC CASSLGGIYGYTF
TRBD1 - TRBJ1-4 TRBV5-8 TGTGCCAGCAGCTTGGGACAGGGGCGAAATGAAAAACTGTTTTTT CASSLGQGRNEKLFF
TRBD2 - TRBJ2-3 TRBV5-1 TGCGCCAGCAGTCTTATCTTTAGCGGGGATACGCAGTATTTT CASSLIFSGDTQYF
- - TRBJ1-2 TRBV3-1/TRBV3-2 TGTGCCAGCAGCCAAAGGGGTTATGGCTACACCTTC CASSQRGYGYTF
TRBD1 - TRBJ1-6 TRBV14 TGTGCCAGCAGCCAGCGGACAGGGGGCGTTGACCCCTATAATTCACCCCTCCACTTT CASSQRTGGVDPYNSPLHF
- - TRBJ2-1 TRBV11-3 TGTGCCAGCAGCTTAGGTAGCCGGGTTCAGTTCTTC CASSLGSRVQFF
TRBD1 - TRBJ1-2 TRBV6-5 TGTGCCAGCAGGGGACAGGGGGCAGACTACACCTTC CASRGQGADYTF
- - TRBJ2-1 TRBV21-1 TGTGCCAGCAGCAAATCCGAAGAGCGGGCGTCCTACAATGAGCAGTTCTTC CASSKSEERASYNEQFF
- - TRBJ2-7 TRBV28 TGTGCCAGCAGATCGACCAGTGCTGCGGGTCACTACGAGCAGTACTTC CASRSTSAAGHYEQYF
TRBD1 - TRBJ2-3 TRBV11-3 TGTGCCAGCAGCTTACGACAGGGGGCTGTAGATACGCAGTATTTT CASSLRQGAVDTQYF
- - TRBJ2-1 TRBV2 TGTGCCAGCATAGGGGATAAACCTCAGTTCTTC CASIGDKPQFF
TRBD2 - TRBJ2-5 TRBV3-1/TRBV3-2 TGTGCCAGCAGCGTCTCCCCTAGCGGGGCCCTCGGGGAGACCCAGTACTTC CASSVSPSGALGETQYF
TRBD1 - TRBJ2-1 TRBV19 TGTGCCAGTAGTATTACCGGGACAGGGTACAATGAGCAGTTCTTC CASSITGTGYNEQFF
TRBD2 - TRBJ2-7 TRBV10-3 TGTGCCATCAGTGCGTCTAGCGGATCCTACGAGCAGTACTTC CAISASSGSYEQYF
- - TRBJ1-6 TRBV4-3 TGCGCCAGCAGCCAAGAGAGCAGGGGATCACCCCTCCACTTT CASSQESRGSPLHF
- - TRBJ1-5 TRBV11-2 TGTGCCAGCAGCTTAAACACCAATCAGCCCCAGCATTTT CASSLNTNQPQHF
- - TRBJ2-7 TRBV28 TGTGCCAGCAGTTTAGCGGACACCTTCTACGAGCAGTACTTC CASSLADTFYEQYF
TRBD1 - TRBJ1-4 TRBV18 TGTGCCAGCTCAGGCCGGACAGGGAGTGAAAAACTGTTTTTT CASSGRTGSEKLFF
TRBD2 few TRBJ2-6 TRBV6-6 TGTGCCAGCAGTCGACTAGCGGGGTCCTCTGGGGCCAACGTCCTGACTTTC CASSRLAGSSGANVLTF
TRBD2 - TRBJ2-3 TRBV5-5 TGTGCCAGCAGCTTACTTATAGCGGGAGGGGCAGATACGCAGTATTTT CASSLLIAGGADTQYF
- - TRBJ2-7 TRBV10-2 TGCGCCAGCAGTGAGGAGAACTACGAGCAGTACTTC CASSEENYEQYF
TRBD2 - TRBJ2-3 TRBV5-1 TGCGCCAGCAGCCGCACTAGCGGGAGAACAGATACGCAGTATTTT CASSRTSGRTDTQYF
- - TRBJ2-1 TRBV5-4 TGTGCCAGCAGCTTGGGACTAACGAGCTCCTACAATGAGCAGTTCTTC CASSLGLTSSYNEQFF